This entry features one T cell receptor (beta chain) sequence. Its antigen is not known. The CDR3 extends over 11 amino acids. Trimming left V 3 bases short and J 3 bases short, with 2 bases between. Germline values: CDR1 DFQATT, CDR2 SNEGSKA (reference sequence). Using immunoSEQ multiplex PCR, the repertoire was profiled, and TCRdb retains in-frame clones only, with some absent. Counted here are 150,000 or so clones, about 89% occurring once; the ten biggest clones make up under 4%. The entry originates in a study of T cell responses to AZD1222 COVID-19 vaccine. General study points: Only a handful of people who got AZD1222 tested seropositive at baseline.

The TCR sequence derives from an adult who received the AZD1222 COVID-19 vaccine. The material sequenced was peripheral blood, taken 28 days after the second AZD1222 dose. The chain is built from TRBV20-1 and TRBJ2-2; no clear D. CDR3 in DNA: TGCAGTGCTAGCTACACCGGGGAGCTGTTTTTT. Translated: CSASYTGELFF.